Included here is one T cell receptor (beta chain) sequence, with context. TCRdb independently ran MiXCR on the 5' RACE reads; one entry per CDR3 protein. The table includes roughly 320,000 distinct CDR3 sequences, approximately 27% detected once. The sample is drawn from a study of T-cell memory formation after mild COVID-19. The CDR3 is made up of 13 amino acids. Looked up from germline, CDR1 is SGDLS and CDR2 is YYNGEE. V gave up 3 bases and J gave up 4 bases; unmatched junction bases: 2. Sequenced: PBMCs or a T cell subset sorted from them (not recorded which). The chain carries TRBV9 and TRBJ2-3, with 7 nucleotides matching TRBD1. The source of this sequence is an adult woman who had mild COVID-19 (a few samples of this study predate the infection). Cell type and time point are not known. CDR3 region: CASSGQGADTQYF. The CDR3 nucleotides are TGTGCCAGCAGCGGACAGGGAGCAGATACGCAGTATTTT.